This entry concerns a single T cell receptor (beta chain). A J-beta primer mix and a sample-barcoded 5' primer were used in a second PCR of roughly 6 to 12 cycles. TCRdb independently ran MiXCR on the 5' RACE reads; one entry per CDR3 protein. This table holds a few hundred thousand distinct CDR3 sequences, approximately 47% found once. This specimen belongs to a study of blood T cells in healthy people across ages. Germline loops: CDR1 SEHNR, CDR2 FQNEAQ (reference sequence). This CDR3 has 15 amino acids. The ends were cut back, 5 bases at V and 2 bases at J, with 14 bases in the middle. The source is a man aged 60 to 69 in good health. Material: blood. V and J are TRBV7-9 and TRBJ2-3; D ambiguous. CDR3 loop: CASSPLTRYTDTQYF. The CDR3 bases are TGTGCCAGCAGCCCCCTTACGAGATACACAGATACGCAGTATTTT. The variable domain in full, completed from reference TRBV7-9 and TRBJ2-3, reads DTGVSQNPRHKITKRGQNVTFRCDPISEHNRLYWYRQTLGQGPEFLTYFQNEAQLEKSRLLSDRFSAERPKGSFSTLEIQRTEQGDSAMYLCASSPLTRYTDTQYFGPGTRLTVL.